These 10 T cell receptor beta chains were all obtained from the same sample, sequenced in a study of post-analysis software for immune sequencing data. Whole-study findings and limits: Higher frequency in patients than in controls was seen for roughly five TRBV segments, with TRBV5-6, TRBV5-1 and TRBV20-1 among them.

Which antigens these TCRs recognize remains unknown. Incorporated into the TCR beta cDNA libraries were unique molecular identifiers, which served to reduce PCR and sequencing biases. TCRdb reprocessed the PCR reads via MiXCR and lists one record per CDR3 protein. Of hundreds of thousands of distinct CDR3 sequences detected, 30% appear once; the ten largest clones hold 0.5% to 0.6%. Sequencing used blood. Receptors were obtained from a girl under 18 with multiple sclerosis.

The genes are TRBV29-1 and TRBJ2-5; possibly TRBD1 for D (6 bases). Germline V gene sequence: CDR1 SQVTM, CDR2 ANQGSEA. The CDR3 is 14 amino acids. V lost 6 bases and J 1 base, leaving 15 bases between the germline ends. The CDR3 DNA is TGCAGCGTCCGGGGCAGGGGACCCCAAGAGACCCAGTACTTC. Translating it yields CSVRGRGPQETQYF.

CDR3 DNA sequence: TGTGCCAGCAGTTTCGGGGATTCAAGAAAGACCCAGTACTTC. This sequence encodes CASSFGDSRKTQYF. The chain has TRBV27 and TRBJ2-5, with a possible D match to TRBD2 (5 bases). Germline assignment: CDR1 MNHEY and CDR2 SMNVEV (reference sequence). The germline V and J ends were trimmed by 3 bases and 6 bases, with 14 bases remaining between them. The CDR3 length is 14 residues.

The J gene is TRBJ2-7, the V gene TRBV13; D could derive from TRBD1 or TRBD2 (5 bases each). Germline V gene lookup returns CDR1 PRHDT and CDR2 FYEKMQ (reference sequence). This CDR3 comprises 12 residues. The germline V and J ends were trimmed by 11 bases and 2 bases, with 13 bases remaining between them. The CDR3 DNA reads as TGTGCCCGTGGTGAGGGGACCTACGAGCAGTACTTC. This sequence encodes CARGEGTYEQYF.

This chain uses TRBV29-1 with TRBJ2-1; 10 bases map to TRBD2. Germline assignment: CDR1 SQVTM and CDR2 ANQGSEA. The CDR3 runs 13 residues. V lost 4 bases, J lost 12 bases, and 9 bases stayed unmatched. The CDR3 DNA reads as TGCAGCGTTGCCGGGACTAGCGAGGTAGGGCAGTTCTTC. Translation gives CSVAGTSEVGQFF.

In the case of this clonotype: A much bigger clone sits one base away, suggesting this may be a read error. V usage is TRBV27 and J usage is TRBJ2-1; the D call may be TRBD1 or TRBD2 (5 bases each). The length of the CDR3 is 15 residues. Germline V lookup: CDR1 MNHEY, CDR2 SMNVEV (reference sequence). The ends were cut back, 5 bases at V and 0 bases at J, with 11 bases in the middle. In DNA, the CDR3 is TGTGCCAGCAGTCCCTGGGGGAGCTCCTACAATGAGCAGTTCTTC. Translated, it gives CASSPWGSSYNEQFF.

The table lists this clonotype with a few counts. The rearrangement links TRBV24-1 to TRBJ2-5; D call uncertain. Germline-derived CDR1 and CDR2 are KGHDR and SFDVKD. Trimming shortened V by 1 base and J by 8 bases, and 4 bases separated the two germline ends. This CDR3 spans 11 amino acids. CDR3 sequence reads: CATSDFGTQYF. The DNA of the CDR3 is TGTGCCACCAGTGATTTCGGAACCCAGTACTTC.

The chain joins TRBV5-1 to TRBJ1-6, with D possibly matching TRBD1 (6 bases). V was cut by 3 bases and J by 2 bases, with 12 bases left in between. In germline, CDR1 is SGHRS, CDR2 YFSETQ. The CDR3 extends over 16 amino acids. CDR3 sequence: CASSSTGNAYNSPLHF. The CDR3 DNA is TGCGCCAGCAGCTCTACAGGGAACGCCTATAATTCACCCCTCCACTTT. Looking up the rest from reference TRBV5-1 and TRBJ1-6 gives the full variable domain: KAGVTQTPRYLIKTRGQQVTLSCSPISGHRSVSWYQQTPGQGLQFLFEYFSETQRNKGNFPGRFSGRQFSNSRSEMNVSTLELGDSALYLCASSSTGNAYNSPLHFGNGTRLTVT.

This clonotype was counted ten times or more. The chain is built from TRBV7-2 and TRBJ2-3; 7 positions agree with TRBD1. V trimming: 2 bases; J trimming: 6 bases; junction bases outside the gene matches: 8. This CDR3 is built from 15 residues. CDR1 SGHTA and CDR2 FQGNSA come from the germline V gene. The DNA of the CDR3 is TGTGCCAGCAGCTTAACGGCAGGGGGTCCGGATACGCAGTATTTT. Translation gives CASSLTAGGPDTQYF.

The rearrangement uses TRBV20-1 and TRBJ2-7; D gene ambiguous. The CDR3 loop spans 14 amino acids. Germline lookup yields CDR1 DFQATT and CDR2 SNEGSKA (reference sequence). Between the trimmed V and J ends, which lost 2 bases and 0 bases, there was a span of 11 bases. CDR3 DNA: TGCAGTGCTAGATCCGACGGATACTCCTACGAGCAGTACTTC. As protein: CSARSDGYSYEQYF.

This clonotype was observed a few times. The V and J genes are TRBV9 and TRBJ2-5, with D possibly matching TRBD2 (5 bases). The ends were cut back, 0 bases at V and 1 base at J, with 16 bases in the middle. The length of the CDR3 is 17 residues. Germline-derived CDR1 and CDR2 are SGDLS and YYNGEE. CDR3 amino acids: CASSVGASNRGQETQYF. The CDR3 DNA follows: TGTGCCAGCAGCGTAGGTGCTAGCAACCGCGGCCAAGAGACCCAGTACTTC.